This entry describes one T cell receptor (beta chain). Its binding antigen is unknown. No base qualities exist here, and no much larger clone lies one base off it. V gives up 1 base and J gives up 4 bases, and the segment between their germline ends measures 10 bases. The germline V gene yields SGHDN for CDR1 and FVKESK for CDR2. The CDR3 starts with the cysteine, ends with the phenylalanine, and has 15 residues. Of all the DNA, just the CDR3 is kept, 45 bases in frame from base 1. The data are from a study of OX40 agonist ivuxolimab in advanced cancers. For the study in its entirety: Ivuxolimab was an agonistic, fully human IgG2 monoclonal antibody directed against OX40 (CD134), a costimulatory receptor. Peripheral TCRbeta sequencing aimed to test whether ivuxolimab altered TCR sequence diversity and caused clonal T-cell expansion. Prior anti-PD-1, anti-PD-L1 or anti-CTLA-4 therapy was permitted, and checkpoint inhibitors had been received by less than 45% of dose-escalation patients. In the dose-escalation cohort, 82.7% of patients were male, and the mean age was approximately 64 years, with a range of about 23 to 85. Intravenous ivuxolimab was administered to patients every 2 weeks at six dose levels: 0.01, 0.1, 0.3, 1.5, 3 and 10 mg/kg. The paper describes the monotherapy dose-escalation part (N of about 52 patients) of the phase I trial of ivuxolimab. Three dose-escalation patients achieved partial responses, one with hepatocellular carcinoma and two with cutaneous melanoma. Of the 50 to 55 patients in dose escalation, 19 had hepatocellular carcinoma, some 15 had melanoma, 9 had renal cell carcinoma and 9 had head and neck cancer. Findings and caveats that apply to the study as a whole: In the 0.1-3.0 mg/kg groups, partial responders had among the lowest normalized peripheral clonal expansion, particularly in CD8+ T cells. After ivuxolimab, CD8+ T cells had more expanded clones than CD4+ T cells on average. Clonal expansion of both CD4+ and CD8+ blood T cells was observed from baseline to week 6 at doses 0.1 to 3.0 mg/kg. Which antigens the clonally expanded peripheral T cells were specific for was not determined. Low levels of normalized T-cell clonal expansion were also seen in some patients who did not respond.

Genomic DNA was extracted from sorted cells for sequencing of the TCRbeta CDR3 region. The immunoSEQ Assay was used to sequence the TCRbeta CDR3 regions. Sourced from immuneACCESS, this table was stored by TCRdb with only in-frame sequences that have V and J called. A share of the clones is absent; for the studies checked, an unresolved V gene accounts for under half, and the remainder has no known explanation. The table for this sample lists 100,000 to 110,000 clones; about 91% of them were counted only once. Of the sample, about 0.49% falls within the top ten clones. Patients with autoimmune disease history or receiving systemic immunosuppression were excluded from the trial. In every dose cohort, peripheral blood was drawn for TCR sequencing at baseline, cycle 4 day 1, and cycle 7 day 1. The samples were taken from a phase I, first-in-human, multicenter, open-label dose-escalation trial of ivuxolimab. Adults with locally advanced or metastatic melanoma, renal cell carcinoma, hepatocellular carcinoma or head and neck squamous cell carcinoma were enrolled in the trial. CD4+ and CD8+ T cells were sorted separately from peripheral blood before TCR sequencing.

The TCR was taken from an adult with an advanced solid tumor such as melanoma, head and neck, liver or kidney cancer. The rearrangement joined TRBV14 to TRBJ2-2; TRBD1 is a possible D gene, resting on 6 matching bases. The starting material was CD4+ or CD8+ T cells sorted from blood, obtained in a trial of the OX40 agonist ivuxolimab. CDR3 region: CASSQAQGATGELFF. The DNA is as follows: TGTGCCAGCAGCCAAGCACAGGGCGCCACCGGGGAGCTGTTTTTT.